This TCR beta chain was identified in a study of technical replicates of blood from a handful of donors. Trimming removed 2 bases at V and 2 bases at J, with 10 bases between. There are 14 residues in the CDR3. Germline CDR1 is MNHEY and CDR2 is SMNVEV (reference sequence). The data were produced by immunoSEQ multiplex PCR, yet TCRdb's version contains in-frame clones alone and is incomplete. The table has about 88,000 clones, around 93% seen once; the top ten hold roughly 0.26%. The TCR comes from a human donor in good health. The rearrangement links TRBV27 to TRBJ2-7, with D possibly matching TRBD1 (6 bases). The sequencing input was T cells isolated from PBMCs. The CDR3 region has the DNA TGTGCCAGCAGTTTAAAGAGGGACACCTACGAGCAGTACTTC. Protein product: CASSLKRDTYEQYF.